This T cell receptor (beta chain) comes out of a study of tumor and adjacent non-tumor tissue in lung cancer. Study-level background: Stage I to III disease affected approximately 11 men and roughly five women aged about 31 to 85.

Study conclusions and caveats: Normal lung showed higher cumulative top 100 clone frequency than tumor. Tumor TCR diversity, when higher, was linked to shorter survival.

Three rounds of nested PCR, following a modified ARM-PCR protocol, produced the TCRbeta library. Using its own MiXCR run on the multiplex PCR reads, TCRdb lists one record per CDR3 protein. The sample has fewer than 85,000 distinct CDR3 sequences, roughly 80% seen once; the top ten hold about 12%. With respect to this clonotype: Its antigen is unidentified. Its ends do not fully match the called genes, so a read error is possible.

The template was RNA from unsorted bulk tissue. Chemotherapy-naive patients with new lung cancer underwent thoracic surgery in China, August–November 2014. CDR1 and CDR2 (germline): SEHNR, FQNEAQ (reference sequence). There are 16 residues in the CDR3. The rearrangement uses TRBV7-9 and TRBJ2-1; D gene unclear. This TCR came from a woman in her fifties or sixties with non-small cell lung cancer. Material for sequencing was lung tumor tissue. CDR3 in amino acids: CASSIAPLHPYNEQFF. CDR3 nucleotides: TGCGCCAGCAGCATAGCACCCCTCCACCCCTACAATGAGCAGTTCTTC.